These 17 T cell receptor beta chains were sequenced from one sample in a study of cytotoxic CD8 clonotypes in ibrutinib-treated CLL. TCRdb keeps only in-frame clones here, not all; method: immunoSEQ multiplex PCR. Of about 28,000 clones in the sample, around three fifths were seen once. Sequences were derived from PBMCs, sampled before ibrutinib treatment. These receptors were obtained from a human donor with chronic lymphocytic leukemia.

The chain uses TRBV11-2 and TRBJ1-1; D uncertain. Germline CDR1 and CDR2: SGHAT and FQNNGV. Between the trimmed V and J ends, which lost 1 base and 0 bases, there was a span of 9 bases. This CDR3 is 15 amino acids long. CDR3 sequence reads: CASSLGPAMNTEAFF. CDR3 DNA: TGTGCCAGCAGCTTAGGACCAGCCATGAACACTGAAGCTTTCTTT.

The chain joins TRBV29-1 to TRBJ2-7, with 8 bases fitting TRBD2. This CDR3 is 18 amino acids long. Trimming at V came to 4 bases and at J to 3 bases, leaving 20 bases not matched to a gene. Germline-derived CDR1 and CDR2 are SQVTM and ANQGSEA. The CDR3 coding sequence is TGCAGCGTTGCCCCCCGGGGGGGGTACGGACCCGGCGGCTACGAGCAGTACTTC. Amino acid sequence: CSVAPRGGYGPGGYEQYF.

The chain recombines TRBV4-1 with TRBJ1-2; 7 nucleotides line up with TRBD1. V was pared by 1 base and J by 6 bases, with 2 bases of the junction left unmatched. Germline V gene sequence: CDR1 MGHRA, CDR2 YSYEKL. This CDR3 is built from 13 residues. The CDR3 loop is CASSQGQGDGYTF. In DNA form, the CDR3 reads TGCGCCAGCAGCCAAGGACAGGGCGATGGCTACACCTTC.

The chain carries TRBV10-3 and TRBJ2-1, with 7 bases fitting TRBD2. The CDR3 totals 18 residues. CDR1 is ENHRY and CDR2 is SYGVKD in the germline V gene. J lost 2 bases, V lost 2 bases, and 12 bases had no gene match. This chain's CDR3 is CAISEPERSGPAYNEQFF. In DNA, the CDR3 is TGTGCCATCAGTGAGCCGGAACGTAGCGGGCCTGCCTACAATGAGCAGTTCTTC.

V usage is TRBV18 and J usage is TRBJ2-3; 11 nucleotides line up with TRBD2. The germline V gene encodes CDR1 KGHSH and CDR2 LQKENI. The CDR3 is 15 residues long. V lost 6 bases and J lost 1; bases outside the gene matches: 3. The CDR3 DNA reads TGTGCCAGCTCCCAACTAGCGGGGGGCACAGATACGCAGTATTTT. Its protein product is CASSQLAGGTDTQYF.

The V gene is TRBV19, the J gene TRBJ2-7; TRBD1 or TRBD2 may be the D gene (6 bases each). CDR3 length equals 14 residues. CDR1 and CDR2 (germline): LNHDA, SQIVND (reference sequence). V was cut by 1 base and J by 2 bases, with 9 bases left in between. The CDR3 reads CASSIAGATYEQYF. In nucleotides, the CDR3 is TGTGCCAGTAGTATAGCGGGGGCGACCTACGAGCAGTACTTC.

The rearrangement joins TRBV19 to TRBJ2-4; no definite D call. The CDR3 loop spans 11 amino acids. V was cut by 3 bases and J by 7 bases, with 4 bases left in between. Per germline, CDR1 LNHDA and CDR2 SQIVND (reference sequence). CDR3: CASSIMNIQYF. CDR3 nucleotide sequence: TGTGCCAGTAGTATCATGAACATTCAGTACTTC.

The rearrangement links TRBV14 to TRBJ2-3; D unresolved. V was clipped by 0 bases and J by 9 bases, with 13 bases between them. Germline CDR1 is SGHDN and CDR2 is FVKESK. The CDR3 has 14 amino acids. CDR3 loop: CASSQDPGVGTQYF. The DNA of the CDR3 is TGTGCCAGCAGCCAAGATCCCGGAGTAGGGACGCAGTATTTT.

V usage is TRBV28 and J usage is TRBJ2-7, with TRBD1 matching 7 bases. V lost 5 bases to trimming and J lost 7 bases; unmatched junction nucleotides: 5. CDR1 MDHEN and CDR2 SYDVKM come from the germline V gene. The CDR3 is 12 residues long. The DNA for the CDR3 is TGTGCCAGCAGTCAAGGGACAGAAGAGCAGTACTTC. Translation gives CASSQGTEEQYF.

J is TRBJ2-3 and V is TRBV6-1, with 9 bases fitting TRBD2. From germline, CDR1 is MNHNS and CDR2 SASEGT. The CDR3 is 16 amino acids. V trimming: 3 bases; J trimming: 2 bases; junction bases outside the gene matches: 6. CDR3 coding DNA: TGTGCCAGCAGTGACGGCGGACTAGCGATCACAGATACGCAGTATTTT. Translation: CASSDGGLAITDTQYF.

The CDR3: CASSARMHYEQYF. The CDR3, as DNA: TGTGCCAGCAGTGCGCGGATGCACTACGAGCAGTACTTC. The rearrangement joins TRBV6-1 to TRBJ2-7; D not resolved. This CDR3 is 13 amino acids long. V was cut by 4 bases and J by 3 bases, with 10 bases left in between. CDR1 and CDR2 (germline): MNHNS, SASEGT.

V usage is TRBV27 and J usage is TRBJ2-2; no clear D gene. There are 13 residues in the CDR3. Per germline, CDR1 MNHEY and CDR2 SMNVEV (reference sequence). Trimming cost V 1 base and J 8 bases, with 8 bases left between them. The chain's CDR3 is CASSLWKAGELFF. The CDR3 bases are TGTGCCAGCAGTTTATGGAAGGCGGGGGAGCTGTTTTTT.

In its sample, this clone was seen a few times. The chain recombines TRBV5-1 with TRBJ2-2, with 10 bases lining up with TRBD2. CDR1 SGHRS and CDR2 YFSETQ come from the germline V gene. J was trimmed by 3 bases and V by 4 bases; bases with no gene match: 3. CDR3 length: 15 residues. CDR3 residues: CASSRTSGDTGELFF. In nucleotides, the CDR3 is TGCGCCAGCAGCCGGACTAGCGGAGACACCGGGGAGCTGTTTTTT. Full variable domain (remainder filled in from reference TRBV5-1 and TRBJ2-2): KAGVTQTPRYLIKTRGQQVTLSCSPISGHRSVSWYQQTPGQGLQFLFEYFSETQRNKGNFPGRFSGRQFSNSRSEMNVSTLELGDSALYLCASSRTSGDTGELFFGEGSRLTVL.

V gene TRBV5-5 combines with J gene TRBJ2-3, with 12 bases that match TRBD1. The V gene's germline CDR1 is SGHKS and CDR2 YYEKEE (reference sequence). The J segment lost 7 bases and the V segment lost 3 bases, leaving 6 bases of the junction unmatched. The CDR3 runs 15 residues. The CDR3 coding sequence is TGTGCCAGCAGCTGGGGACAGGGGGCTAGATATACGCAGTATTTT. This translates into CASSWGQGARYTQYF.

The chain is built from TRBV6-1 and TRBJ1-1; 11 bases map to TRBD1. This CDR3 comprises 15 residues. The V gene's germline CDR1 is MNHNS and CDR2 SASEGT. The ends lost 5 bases at V and 3 bases at J; junction bases unmatched: 5. CDR3 in amino acids: CASSRWGQGDTEAFF. The CDR3 nucleotides read TGTGCCAGCAGTAGATGGGGACAGGGGGACACTGAAGCTTTCTTT.

The V and J genes are TRBV7-8 and TRBJ2-1, with 8 bases that match TRBD1. Germline loops: CDR1 SGHVS, CDR2 FQNEAQ. The junction had 3 bases not matched to a gene; V was cut back by 3 bases and J by 5 bases. The CDR3 consists of 14 residues. CDR3 sequence: CASSFWTGNNEQFF. CDR3 sequence (DNA): TGTGCCAGCAGCTTTTGGACAGGGAACAATGAGCAGTTCTTC.

The chain combines TRBV21-1 with TRBJ1-1; TRBD1, the D gene given by the table, was not confirmed from the DNA. TRBV21-1 is tagged as a pseudogene. The CDR3 runs to 13 residues. The CDR3 spells CASSHRTGPEAFF. Written as DNA, the CDR3 is TGTGCCAGCAGCCACAGGACCGGGCCTGAAGCTTTCTTT.